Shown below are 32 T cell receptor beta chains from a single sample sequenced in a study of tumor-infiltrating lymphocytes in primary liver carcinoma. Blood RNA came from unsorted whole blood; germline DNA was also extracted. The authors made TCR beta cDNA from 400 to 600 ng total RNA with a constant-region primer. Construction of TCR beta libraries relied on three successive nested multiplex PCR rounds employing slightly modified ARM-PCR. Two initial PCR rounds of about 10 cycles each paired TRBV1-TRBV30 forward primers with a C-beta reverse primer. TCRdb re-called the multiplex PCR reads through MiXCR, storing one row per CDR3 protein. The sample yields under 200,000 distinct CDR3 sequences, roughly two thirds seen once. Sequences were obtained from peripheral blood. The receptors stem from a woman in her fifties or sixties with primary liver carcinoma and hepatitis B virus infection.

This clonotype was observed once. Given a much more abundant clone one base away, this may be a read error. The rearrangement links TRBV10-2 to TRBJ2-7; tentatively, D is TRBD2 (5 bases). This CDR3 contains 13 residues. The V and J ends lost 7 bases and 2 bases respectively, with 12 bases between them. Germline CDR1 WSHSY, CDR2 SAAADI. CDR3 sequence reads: CASNRERAYEQYF. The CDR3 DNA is TGCGCCAGCAATCGGGAACGGGCCTACGAGCAGTACTTC.

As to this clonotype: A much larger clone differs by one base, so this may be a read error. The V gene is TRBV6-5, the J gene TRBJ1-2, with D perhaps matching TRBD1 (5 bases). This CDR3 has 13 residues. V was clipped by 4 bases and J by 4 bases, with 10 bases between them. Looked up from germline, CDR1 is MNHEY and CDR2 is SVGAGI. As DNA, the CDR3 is TGTGCCAGCAGTTGCAGGGTTCTCTATGGCTACACCTTC. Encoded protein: CASSCRVLYGYTF.

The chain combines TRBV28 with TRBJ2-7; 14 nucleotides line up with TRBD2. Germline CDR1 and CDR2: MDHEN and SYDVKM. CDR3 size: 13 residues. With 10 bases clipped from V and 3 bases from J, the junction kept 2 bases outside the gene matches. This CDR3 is CAMGLAGVYEQYF. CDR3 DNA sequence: TGTGCCATGGGACTAGCGGGAGTCTACGAGCAGTACTTC.

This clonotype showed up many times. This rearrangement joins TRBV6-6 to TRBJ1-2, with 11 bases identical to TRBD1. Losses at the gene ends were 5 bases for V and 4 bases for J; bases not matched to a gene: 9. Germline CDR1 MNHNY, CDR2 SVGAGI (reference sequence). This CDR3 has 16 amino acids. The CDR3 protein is CASSPRDRGSRYGYTF. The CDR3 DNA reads TGTGCCAGCAGTCCACGGGACAGGGGGTCTCGCTATGGCTACACCTTC.

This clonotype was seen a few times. CDR3 sequence: CASSPSTGGLQPQHF. The CDR3, as DNA: TGTGCCAGCAGCCCAAGTACCGGGGGGTTACAGCCCCAGCATTTT. This chain links TRBV7-8 with TRBJ1-5, with a tentative D call TRBD1 (5 bases). The V gene lost 5 bases and the J gene lost 7 bases, with 18 bases spanning the gap. Germline lookup yields CDR1 SGHVS and CDR2 FQNEAQ. The CDR3 is made up of 15 amino acids.

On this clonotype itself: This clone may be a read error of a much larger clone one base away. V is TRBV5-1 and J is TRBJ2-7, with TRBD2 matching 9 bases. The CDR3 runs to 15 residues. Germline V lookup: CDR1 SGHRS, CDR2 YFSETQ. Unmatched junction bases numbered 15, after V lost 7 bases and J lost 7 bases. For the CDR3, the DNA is TGCGCCAGCTGCGCGTTGGCGGGAGGGCCGGGTGAGCAGTACTTC. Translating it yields CASCALAGGPGEQYF.

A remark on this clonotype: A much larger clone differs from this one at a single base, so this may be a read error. In DNA form, the CDR3 reads TGCGCCAGCAGCCAGGCCCGGGTGTGGAACCTAACTAACAATGAGCAGTACTTC. Amino acids: CASSQARVWNLTNNEQYF. J is TRBJ2-1 and V is TRBV4-1; no firm D call. The J call may be mistaken, given a closer DNA end match to TRBJ2-7. CDR3 length: 18 amino acids. The germline CDR1 and CDR2 sequences are MGHRA and YSYEKL.

The CDR3 DNA reads as TGCAGTGCTAGCCAGGGGGGAGAAAAACTGTTTTTT. Residues: CSASQGGEKLFF. The chain carries TRBV20-1 and TRBJ1-4; 7 bases map to TRBD1. This CDR3 is built from 12 residues. J gave up 8 bases and V 3 bases, and 3 bases lay outside the gene matches. From germline, CDR1 is DFQATT and CDR2 SNEGSKA (reference sequence).

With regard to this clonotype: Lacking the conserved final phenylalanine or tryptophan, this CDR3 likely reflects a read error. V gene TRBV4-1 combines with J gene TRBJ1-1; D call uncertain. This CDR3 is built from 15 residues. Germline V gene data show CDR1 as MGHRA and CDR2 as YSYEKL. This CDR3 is CARSQSPGVDTEAFS. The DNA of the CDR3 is TGCGCCAGAAGCCAAAGCCCGGGAGTAGACACTGAAGCTTTCTCT.

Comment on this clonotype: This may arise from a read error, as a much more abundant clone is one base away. CDR3 region: CANRGLAGTQYF. The CDR3, as DNA: TGTGCCAACAGAGGACTAGCCGGTACGCAGTATTTT. V usage is TRBV12-3 or TRBV12-4 and J usage is TRBJ2-3, with TRBD2 identical over 8 bases. V trimming: 10 bases; J trimming: 8 bases; junction bases outside the gene matches: 8. The CDR3 is 12 amino acids.

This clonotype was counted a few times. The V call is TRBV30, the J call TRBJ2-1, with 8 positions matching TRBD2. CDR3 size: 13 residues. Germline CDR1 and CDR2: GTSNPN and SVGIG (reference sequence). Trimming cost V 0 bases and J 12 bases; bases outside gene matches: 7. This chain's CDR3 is CAWSVDAGGRQFF. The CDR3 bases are TGTGCCTGGAGTGTGGACGCGGGAGGAAGGCAGTTCTTC.

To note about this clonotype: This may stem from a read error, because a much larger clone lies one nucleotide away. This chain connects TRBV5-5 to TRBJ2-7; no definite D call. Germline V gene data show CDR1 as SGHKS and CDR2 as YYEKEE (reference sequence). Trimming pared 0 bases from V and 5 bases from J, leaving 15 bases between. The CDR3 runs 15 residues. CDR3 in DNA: TGTGCCAGCAGCTTGGCTTGGGCAGCCTCGGACGAGCAGTACTTC. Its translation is CASSLAWAASDEQYF.

This CDR3 reads CASSLNPGVHSYEQYF. CDR3 DNA: TGCGCCAGCAGTCTTAATCCGGGGGTACACTCCTACGAGCAGTACTTC. The chain recombines TRBV5-1 with TRBJ2-7, with a weak D call TRBD2 (6 bases). Trimming shortened V by 5 bases and J by 0 bases, and 18 bases separated the two germline ends. Germline V gene data show CDR1 as SGHRS and CDR2 as YFSETQ. This CDR3 contains 16 residues.

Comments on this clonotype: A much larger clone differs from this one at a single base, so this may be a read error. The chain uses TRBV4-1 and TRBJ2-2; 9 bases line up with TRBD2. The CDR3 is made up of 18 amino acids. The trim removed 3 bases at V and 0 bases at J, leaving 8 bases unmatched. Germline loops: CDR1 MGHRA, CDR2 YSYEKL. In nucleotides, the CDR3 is TGCGCCAGCAGCCACGGGACTAGCAGGACTGCGAACACCGGGGAGCTGTTTTTT. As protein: CASSHGTSRTANTGELFF.

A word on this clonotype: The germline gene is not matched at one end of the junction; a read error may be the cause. The CDR3 DNA reads as TGTAGCGTTGAAGGTCCGGGACTAGCGAGCGTGAGCCATGAGACCCAGTACTTC. The encoded protein is CSVEGPGLASVSHETQYF. The chain joins TRBV29-1 to TRBJ2-5, with 10 bases aligning to TRBD2. The CDR3 has 18 residues. CDR1 is SQVTM, CDR2 ANQGSEA, per germline.

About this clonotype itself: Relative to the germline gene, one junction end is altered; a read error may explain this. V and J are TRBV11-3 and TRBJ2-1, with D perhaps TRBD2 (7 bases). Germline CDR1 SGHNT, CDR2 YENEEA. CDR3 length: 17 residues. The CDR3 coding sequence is TGTGCCAGCAGCCCATCATTCGGGGGAGGGGGTTACAAAGAGCAGTTCTTC. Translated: CASSPSFGGGGYKEQFF.

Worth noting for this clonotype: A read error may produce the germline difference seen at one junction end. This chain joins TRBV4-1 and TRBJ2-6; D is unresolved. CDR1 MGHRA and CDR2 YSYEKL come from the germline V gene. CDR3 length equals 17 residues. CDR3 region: CASNQGKGNSGANVLTF. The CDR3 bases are TGCGCCAGCAACCAAGGAAAGGGAAACTCTGGGGCCAACGTCCTGACTTTC.

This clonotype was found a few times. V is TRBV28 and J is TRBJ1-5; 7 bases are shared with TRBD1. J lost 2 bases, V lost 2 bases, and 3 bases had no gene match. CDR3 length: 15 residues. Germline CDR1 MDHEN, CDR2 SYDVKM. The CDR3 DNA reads TGTGCCAGCAGTTTAACAGGGGCCGGCAATCAGCCCCAGCATTTT. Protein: CASSLTGAGNQPQHF. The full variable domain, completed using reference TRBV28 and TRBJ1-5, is DVKVTQSSRYLVKRTGEKVFLECVQDMDHENMFWYRQDPGLGLRLIYFSYDVKMKEKGDIPEGYSVSREKKERFSLILESASTNQTSMYLCASSLTGAGNQPQHFGDGTRLSIL.

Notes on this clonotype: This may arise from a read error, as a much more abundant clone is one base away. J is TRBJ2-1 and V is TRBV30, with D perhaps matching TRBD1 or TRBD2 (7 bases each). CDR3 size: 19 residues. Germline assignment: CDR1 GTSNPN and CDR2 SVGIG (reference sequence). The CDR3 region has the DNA TGTGCCTGCAGTGCATCACCAGGGGGAGGGCCTAGCTCCTACAATGAGCAGTTCTTC. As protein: CACSASPGGGPSSYNEQFF.

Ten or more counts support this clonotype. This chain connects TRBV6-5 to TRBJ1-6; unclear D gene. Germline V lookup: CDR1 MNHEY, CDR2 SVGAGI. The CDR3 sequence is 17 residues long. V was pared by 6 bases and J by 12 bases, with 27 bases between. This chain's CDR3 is CASSQSVGVGDNRPLHF. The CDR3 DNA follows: TGTGCCAGCAGCCAGAGTGTGGGCGTTGGGGATAATCGACCCCTCCACTTT.

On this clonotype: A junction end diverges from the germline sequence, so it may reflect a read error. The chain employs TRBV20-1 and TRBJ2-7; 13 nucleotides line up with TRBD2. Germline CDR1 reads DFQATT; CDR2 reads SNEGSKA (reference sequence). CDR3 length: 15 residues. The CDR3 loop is CSAKAETSGRHERYF. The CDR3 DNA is TGCAGTGCTAAGGCCGAGACTAGCGGGAGGCACGAGCGGTACTTC.

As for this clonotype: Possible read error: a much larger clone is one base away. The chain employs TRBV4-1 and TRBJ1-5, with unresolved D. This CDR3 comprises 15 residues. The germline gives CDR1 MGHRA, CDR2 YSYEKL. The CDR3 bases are TGCGCCGGCAGCCAAGTGGGTCATAGCAATCAGCCCCAGCATTTT. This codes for CAGSQVGHSNQPQHF.

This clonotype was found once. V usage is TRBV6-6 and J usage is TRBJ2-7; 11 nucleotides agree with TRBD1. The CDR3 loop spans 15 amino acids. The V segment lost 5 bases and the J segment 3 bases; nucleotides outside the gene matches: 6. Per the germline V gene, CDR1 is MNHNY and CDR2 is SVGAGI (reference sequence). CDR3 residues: CASSRSGQGDYEQYF. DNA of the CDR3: TGTGCCAGCAGTCGTTCGGGACAGGGGGACTACGAGCAGTACTTC.

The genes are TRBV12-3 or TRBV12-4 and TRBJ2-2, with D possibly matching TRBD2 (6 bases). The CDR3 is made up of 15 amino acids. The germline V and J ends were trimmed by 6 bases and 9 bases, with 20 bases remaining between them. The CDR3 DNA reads TGTGCCAGCAGCACACTAACGGGAGTATCCTGGGAGCTGTTTTTT. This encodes CASSTLTGVSWELFF.

The CDR3 bases are TGTGCCAGCAGCTTAACCGGGGAGCAGTACTTC. Amino acid sequence: CASSLTGEQYF. The V and J genes are TRBV7-9 and TRBJ2-7; D is uncertain. Per germline, CDR1 SEHNR and CDR2 FQNEAQ (reference sequence). CDR3 length: 11 residues. V lost 2 bases and J 7 bases, leaving 6 bases between the germline ends.

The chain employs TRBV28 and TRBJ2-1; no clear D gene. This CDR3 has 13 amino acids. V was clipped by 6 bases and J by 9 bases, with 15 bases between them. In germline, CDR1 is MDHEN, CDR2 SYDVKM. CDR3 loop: CASSQPTTGEQFF. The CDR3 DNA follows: TGTGCCAGCAGCCAACCAACTACTGGTGAGCAGTTCTTC.

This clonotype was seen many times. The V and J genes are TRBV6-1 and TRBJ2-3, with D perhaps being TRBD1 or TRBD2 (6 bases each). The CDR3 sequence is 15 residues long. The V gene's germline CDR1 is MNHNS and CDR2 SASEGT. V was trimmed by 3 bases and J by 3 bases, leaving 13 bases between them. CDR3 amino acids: CASSDGGFRTDTQYF. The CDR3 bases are TGTGCCAGCAGTGACGGGGGCTTTCGTACAGATACGCAGTATTTT.

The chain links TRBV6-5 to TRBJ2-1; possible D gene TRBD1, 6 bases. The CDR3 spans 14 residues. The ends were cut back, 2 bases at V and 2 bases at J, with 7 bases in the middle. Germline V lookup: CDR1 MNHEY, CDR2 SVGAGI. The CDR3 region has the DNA TGTGCCAGCAGTTACGGGGGCACCTACAATGAGCAGTTCTTC. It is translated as CASSYGGTYNEQFF.

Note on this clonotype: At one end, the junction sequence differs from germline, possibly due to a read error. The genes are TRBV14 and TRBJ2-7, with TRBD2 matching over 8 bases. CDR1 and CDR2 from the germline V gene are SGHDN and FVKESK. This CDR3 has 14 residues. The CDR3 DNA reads TGTGTCAGCAGCCAAAGTCGGGAGGGCTACGAGCAGTACTTC. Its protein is CVSSQSREGYEQYF.

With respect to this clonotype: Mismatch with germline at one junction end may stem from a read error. The CDR3 DNA follows: TGTGCAAGCAGCTTAGCGGTGGGACATGGGGGGAACACCGGGGAGCTGTTTTTT. It yields the protein CASSLAVGHGGNTGELFF. The chain carries TRBV11-1 and TRBJ2-2; the D call may be TRBD1 or TRBD2 (6 bases each). The germline V gene has CDR1 SGHAT and CDR2 FQDESV (reference sequence). This CDR3 has 18 amino acids. Full variable domain (rest looked up from reference TRBV11-1 and TRBJ2-2): EAEVAQSPRYKITEKSQAVAFWCDPISGHATLYWYRQILGQGPELLVQFQDESVVDDSQLPKDRFSAERLKGVDSTLKIQPAELGDSAMYLCASSLAVGHGGNTGELFFGEGSRLTVL.

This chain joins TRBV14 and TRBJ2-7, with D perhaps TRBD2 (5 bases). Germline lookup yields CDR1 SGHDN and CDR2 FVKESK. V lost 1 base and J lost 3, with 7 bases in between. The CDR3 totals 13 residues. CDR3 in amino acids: CASSQGRVYEQYF. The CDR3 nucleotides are TGTGCCAGCAGCCAAGGGCGGGTCTACGAGCAGTACTTC.

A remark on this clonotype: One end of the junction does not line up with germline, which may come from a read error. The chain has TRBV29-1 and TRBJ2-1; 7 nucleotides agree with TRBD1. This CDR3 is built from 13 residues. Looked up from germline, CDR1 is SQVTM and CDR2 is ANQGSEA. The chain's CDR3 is CSIEGGINSEQFF. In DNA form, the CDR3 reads TGTAGCATTGAAGGGGGCATAAACAGTGAGCAGTTCTTC.